This record concerns one TCR beta chain sequence. Its antigen is currently unknown. This entry is derived from a study of T-cell memory formation after mild COVID-19. About the study: Among the donors, TCR clusters were largely specific to each donor. Study-wide points: Clones that got smaller from day 15 to 85 had even CD4/CD8, while clones growing later tipped toward CD4+.

TCRdb re-called the 5' RACE reads with MiXCR, one entry per CDR3 protein. The sample yields 120,000 or so distinct CDR3 sequences, less than 6.5% seen once. Germline V CDR1 and CDR2: LGHDT, YNNKEL (reference sequence). The CDR3 is 14 amino acids. V lost 5 bases, J lost 8 bases, and 16 bases lay in between. The TCR sequence derives from an adult woman who had mild COVID-19 (a few samples of this study predate the infection). Cell type and time point are not known. This chain uses TRBV3-1 with TRBJ2-1; TRBD1 might be the D (6 bases). The material sequenced was PBMCs or a T cell subset sorted from them (not recorded which). The CDR3 protein is CASSLSGQPHEQFF. DNA for the CDR3: TGTGCCAGCAGCTTATCTGGACAGCCTCATGAGCAGTTCTTC.